Following are 24 T cell receptor beta chains from one sample sequenced in a study of blood T cells in healthy people across ages. Through a sample-barcoded 5' primer and a J-beta primer mix, a second PCR was run for roughly 6 to 11 cycles. MiXCR, run by TCRdb on the 5' RACE reads, gives a single entry per CDR3 protein. Here the sample spans about 640,000 distinct CDR3 sequences, roughly 58% being singletons. The sequenced sample consisted of blood. These receptor sequences come from a man aged 60 to 69 in good health.

V gene TRBV6-1 combines with J gene TRBJ2-5, with 8 positions matching TRBD2. Trimming removed 4 bases from V and 5 bases from J; junction bases left unmatched: 9. CDR3 length: 15 amino acids. CDR1 is MNHNS and CDR2 is SASEGT in the germline V gene. The CDR3 DNA reads as TGTGCCAGCAGTGTCGGGACTAGTTTGCACGAGACCCAGTACTTC. Translating gives CASSVGTSLHETQYF.

In this sample, this clonotype turned up a few times. The rearrangement joins TRBV10-3 to TRBJ2-7; D may be TRBD1 or TRBD2 (5 bases each). Trimming cost V 4 bases and J 2 bases, with 12 bases left between them. The CDR3 is made up of 14 amino acids. Germline lookup yields CDR1 ENHRY and CDR2 SYGVKD. The CDR3 nucleotides are TGTGCCATCAGTGGGGGGTCGGGCCCCTACGAGCAGTACTTC. Translating gives CAISGGSGPYEQYF.

This chain uses TRBV7-2 with TRBJ1-2; tentative D call: TRBD1 (5 bases). The CDR3 extends over 15 amino acids. V lost 0 bases, J lost 2 bases, and 10 bases lay in between. Germline CDR1 SGHTA, CDR2 FQGNSA. The CDR3 loop reads CASSLASAGNYGYTF. The CDR3 bases are TGTGCCAGCAGCTTAGCGTCCGCAGGGAACTATGGCTACACCTTC.

This clonotype was picked up a small number of times. CDR3: CASSHTRKSTEAFF. In DNA form, the CDR3 reads TGTGCCAGCAGCCACACCCGGAAAAGCACAGAAGCTTTCTTT. The chain uses TRBV6-5 and TRBJ1-1; D is uncertain. The germline V gene encodes CDR1 MNHEY and CDR2 SVGAGI. This CDR3 comprises 14 residues. The V and J ends lost 6 bases and 8 bases respectively, with 19 bases between them.

V is TRBV20-1 and J is TRBJ1-4; 9 bases line up with TRBD1. The germline V gene has CDR1 DFQATT and CDR2 SNEGSKA (reference sequence). Trimming cost V 5 bases and J 7 bases; bases outside gene matches: 5. CDR3 length: 13 amino acids. CDR3 residues: CSAGTGRGEKLFF. The CDR3 DNA reads TGCAGTGCTGGGACAGGGAGGGGTGAAAAACTGTTTTTT.

This clonotype has a handful of counts. Here the CDR3 reads CASSRWEERGSRETQYF. As DNA, the CDR3 is TGCGCCAGCAGCCGATGGGAGGAAAGGGGGTCTAGAGAGACCCAGTACTTC. This chain joins TRBV10-2 and TRBJ2-5; D tentatively reads TRBD1 or TRBD2 (6 bases each). Germline loops: CDR1 WSHSY, CDR2 SAAADI. V was cut by 6 bases and J by 4 bases, with 24 bases left in between. The CDR3 extends over 17 amino acids.

The chain has TRBV6-2 or TRBV6-3 and TRBJ2-3; 8 bases agree with TRBD1. The CDR3 consists of 17 residues. CDR1 MNHEY and CDR2 SVGEGT come from the germline V gene. V was pared by 10 bases and J by 5 bases, with 20 bases of the junction left unmatched. In nucleotides, the CDR3 is TGTGCCACCTGGACTTCAGATTTCGGACAGGGCGGAGATACGCAGTATTTT. Protein: CATWTSDFGQGGDTQYF.

The chain recombines TRBV7-9 with TRBJ2-1; a possible D gene is TRBD1 (6 bases). Germline CDR1 and CDR2: SEHNR and FQNEAQ (reference sequence). V was pared by 11 bases and J by 4 bases, with 21 bases between. The length of the CDR3 is 15 residues. The CDR3 spells CAFLSRGVGYNEQFF. The CDR3 nucleotides are TGTGCCTTCCTCAGCAGGGGAGTAGGGTACAATGAGCAGTTCTTC. The variable domain in full, with the rest retrieved from reference TRBV7-9 and TRBJ2-1, is DTGVSQNPRHKITKRGQNVTFRCDPISEHNRLYWYRQTLGQGPEFLTYFQNEAQLEKSRLLSDRFSAERPKGSFSTLEIQRTEQGDSAMYLCAFLSRGVGYNEQFFGPGTRLTVL.

The V gene is TRBV7-2, the J gene TRBJ2-5, with a tentative D call TRBD2 (5 bases). The CDR3 loop spans 13 amino acids. Germline assignment: CDR1 SGHTA and CDR2 FQGNSA. Trimming cost V 5 bases and J 6 bases, with 13 bases left between them. CDR3 sequence: CASSPDPGKTQYF. The DNA for the CDR3 is TGTGCCAGCAGCCCAGACCCGGGAAAGACCCAGTACTTC.

The J gene is TRBJ2-5, the V gene TRBV7-2; unclear D gene. The CDR3 is 11 residues long. Trimming removed 5 bases from V and 5 bases from J, with 6 bases in between. Germline CDR1 SGHTA, CDR2 FQGNSA. This chain's CDR3 is CASSGWETQYF. The CDR3 DNA sequence: TGTGCCAGCAGCGGCTGGGAGACCCAGTACTTC.

This clonotype has at least ten counts. The V and J genes are TRBV6-6 and TRBJ1-2; the D gene is possibly TRBD1 (5 bases). The germline gives CDR1 MNHNY, CDR2 SVGAGI (reference sequence). V lost 5 bases and J lost 5, with 18 bases in between. CDR3 length equals 15 residues. The CDR3 nucleotides are TGTGCCAGCAGTCCCTCCCCAGGCAGGGTGTATGGCTACACCTTC. Amino acid sequence: CASSPSPGRVYGYTF.

The DNA of the CDR3 is TGCGCCAGCAGCTTGGGTCTACTAGCGGGGGGTGAGCAGTTCTTC. The encoded protein is CASSLGLLAGGEQFF. The gene calls are TRBV5-1 and TRBJ2-1; the match to TRBD2 covers 12 bases. Germline V gene sequence: CDR1 SGHRS, CDR2 YFSETQ. The CDR3 sequence is 15 residues long. V lost 0 bases and J lost 9; bases outside the gene matches: 4.

The V gene is TRBV20-1, the J gene TRBJ2-3; 9 bases map to TRBD2. The CDR3 totals 14 residues. The junction had 5 bases not matched to a gene; V was cut back by 3 bases and J by 4 bases. Germline V gene lookup returns CDR1 DFQATT and CDR2 SNEGSKA (reference sequence). The CDR3 spells CSASAGGPSDTQYF. As DNA, the CDR3 is TGCAGTGCTAGCGCGGGAGGGCCGTCAGATACGCAGTATTTT.

The chain employs TRBV13 and TRBJ1-2; possible D gene TRBD1, 5 bases. The CDR3 contains 14 residues. The V and J ends lost 5 bases and 4 bases respectively, with 14 bases between them. CDR1 PRHDT and CDR2 FYEKMQ come from the germline V gene (reference sequence). For the CDR3, the DNA is TGTGCCAGCAGCGGGACCGGGACCTTCTATGGCTACACCTTC. Translated: CASSGTGTFYGYTF.

The rearrangement links TRBV3-1 to TRBJ1-2, with a tentative D call TRBD1 (6 bases). The CDR3 consists of 14 residues. Germline-derived CDR1 and CDR2 are LGHDT and YNNKEL (reference sequence). V was pared by 4 bases and J by 2 bases, with 11 bases between. The CDR3 loop reads CASSPTGSNYGYTF. Here the CDR3 DNA reads TGTGCCAGCAGCCCCACAGGGTCCAACTATGGCTACACCTTC.

The CDR3 DNA sequence: TGCGCCAGCAGCTTGTCGGTTATGAACACTGAAGCTTTCTTT. As protein: CASSLSVMNTEAFF. This chain uses TRBV5-1 with TRBJ1-1; D unclear. This CDR3 is built from 14 residues. Germline CDR1 reads SGHRS; CDR2 reads YFSETQ. Between the trimmed V and J ends, which lost 1 base and 0 bases, there was a span of 7 bases.

This chain connects TRBV7-2 to TRBJ1-4; 7 bases match TRBD1. The V segment lost 5 bases and the J segment 11 bases; nucleotides outside the gene matches: 2. This CDR3 is built from 11 residues. CDR1 is SGHTA, CDR2 FQGNSA, per germline. The CDR3 here is CASSAGQKLFF. For the CDR3, the DNA is TGTGCCAGCAGCGCGGGACAGAAACTGTTTTTT.

This rearrangement joins TRBV10-3 to TRBJ2-4; D possibly corresponds to TRBD2 (5 bases). CDR1 is ENHRY, CDR2 SYGVKD, per germline. With 2 bases removed from V and 4 bases from J, the gap between germline ends came to 9 bases. There are 14 residues in the CDR3. Here the CDR3 reads CAISEPGKKNIQYF. CDR3 in DNA: TGTGCCATCAGTGAGCCCGGGAAAAAAAACATTCAGTACTTC.

The chain combines TRBV28 with TRBJ2-4; 7 bases line up with TRBD1. The CDR3 runs 16 residues. J was trimmed by 2 bases and V by 7 bases; bases with no gene match: 11. Germline assignment: CDR1 MDHEN and CDR2 SYDVKM. DNA of the CDR3: TGTGCCAGCACCCACTTGACAGGGCCCCCCAAAAACATTCAGTACTTC. As protein: CASTHLTGPPKNIQYF.

V is TRBV11-2 and J is TRBJ2-3; D gene uncertain. Germline V gives CDR1 SGHAT, CDR2 FQNNGV. The length of the CDR3 is 14 residues. V lost 5 bases to trimming and J lost 6 bases, with 15 bases between them. The DNA for the CDR3 is TGTGCCAGCAGCCCAGGACGCCTGAGGGATACGCAGTATTTT. Protein product: CASSPGRLRDTQYF.

DNA for the CDR3: TGCAGCGTTGAGTATGAGATTGCCGGGGAGCTGTTTTTT. Its protein is CSVEYEIAGELFF. The chain carries TRBV29-1 and TRBJ2-2; D gene ambiguous. Germline V gene data show CDR1 as SQVTM and CDR2 as ANQGSEA. The V end was cut by 3 bases, the J end by 6 bases, with 11 bases between. The length of the CDR3 is 13 residues.

The chain is built from TRBV21-1 and TRBJ2-7; the D segment call TRBD1 is taken from the table without a DNA check. TRBV21-1 represents a pseudogene. This CDR3 comprises 17 residues. The CDR3 protein is CASSKGNNRGGSYEQYF. The CDR3 nucleotides read TGTGCCAGCAGCAAAGGAAATAACAGGGGGGGATCCTACGAGCAGTACTTC.

J is TRBJ1-2 and V is TRBV10-2; unclear D gene. Trimming left V 3 bases short and J 5 bases short, with 10 bases between. The CDR3 contains 13 residues. Germline V gene data show CDR1 as WSHSY and CDR2 as SAAADI. CDR3 region: CASSDDVLYGYTF. CDR3 DNA: TGCGCCAGCAGTGATGACGTGTTGTATGGCTACACCTTC.

The rearrangement links TRBV12-3 or TRBV12-4 to TRBJ2-5, with D perhaps TRBD2 (6 bases). V lost 5 bases to trimming and J lost 2 bases, with 12 bases between them. The CDR3 contains 14 residues. CDR3 loop: CASSVLAQQETQYF. The CDR3, as DNA: TGTGCCAGCAGTGTACTAGCTCAACAAGAGACCCAGTACTTC.